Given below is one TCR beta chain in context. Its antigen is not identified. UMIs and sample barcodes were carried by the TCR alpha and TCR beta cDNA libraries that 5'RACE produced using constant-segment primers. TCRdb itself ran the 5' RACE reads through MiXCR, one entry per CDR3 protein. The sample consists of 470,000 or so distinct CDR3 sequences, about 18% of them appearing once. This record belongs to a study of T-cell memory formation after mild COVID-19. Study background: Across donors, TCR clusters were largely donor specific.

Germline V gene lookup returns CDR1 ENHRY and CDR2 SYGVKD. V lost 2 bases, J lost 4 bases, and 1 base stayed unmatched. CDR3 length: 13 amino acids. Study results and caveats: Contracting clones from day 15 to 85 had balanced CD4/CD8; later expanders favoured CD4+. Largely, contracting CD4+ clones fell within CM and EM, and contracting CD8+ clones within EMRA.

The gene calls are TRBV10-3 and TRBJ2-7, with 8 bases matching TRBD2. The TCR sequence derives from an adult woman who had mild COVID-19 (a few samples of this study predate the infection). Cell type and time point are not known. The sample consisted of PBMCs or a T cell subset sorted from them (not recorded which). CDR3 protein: CAISEAGGYEQYF. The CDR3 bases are TGTGCCATCAGTGAGGCGGGGGGATACGAGCAGTACTTC.